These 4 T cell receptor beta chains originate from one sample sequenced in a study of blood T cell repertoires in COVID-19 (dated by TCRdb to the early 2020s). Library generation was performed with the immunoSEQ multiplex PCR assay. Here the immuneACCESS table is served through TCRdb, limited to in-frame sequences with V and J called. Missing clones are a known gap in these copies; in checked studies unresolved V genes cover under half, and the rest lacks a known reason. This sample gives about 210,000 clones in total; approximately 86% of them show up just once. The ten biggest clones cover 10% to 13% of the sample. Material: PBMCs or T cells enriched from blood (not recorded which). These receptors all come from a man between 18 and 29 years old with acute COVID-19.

The CDR3 spells CASSFMAPEREQFF. The CDR3, as DNA: TGTGCCAGCAGCTTTATGGCCCCGGAGAGGGAGCAGTTCTTC. J is TRBJ2-1 and V is TRBV7-2; the D is unclear. CDR3 length: 14 residues. V was clipped by 3 bases and J by 10 bases, with 16 bases between them. In germline, CDR1 is SGHTA, CDR2 FQGNSA.

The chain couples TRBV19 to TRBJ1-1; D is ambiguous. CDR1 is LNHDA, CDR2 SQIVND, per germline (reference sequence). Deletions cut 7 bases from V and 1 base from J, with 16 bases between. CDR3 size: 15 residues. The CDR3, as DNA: TGTGCCAGTATTCGTGGGAGGGCACGGAACACTGAAGCTTTCTTT. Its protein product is CASIRGRARNTEAFF.

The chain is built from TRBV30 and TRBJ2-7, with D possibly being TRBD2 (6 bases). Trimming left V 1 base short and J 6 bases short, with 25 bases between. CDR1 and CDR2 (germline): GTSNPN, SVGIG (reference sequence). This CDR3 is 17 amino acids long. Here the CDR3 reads CAWSAAGRRGVDPEQYF. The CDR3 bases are TGTGCCTGGAGTGCGGCGGGACGACGGGGTGTTGATCCCGAGCAGTACTTC.

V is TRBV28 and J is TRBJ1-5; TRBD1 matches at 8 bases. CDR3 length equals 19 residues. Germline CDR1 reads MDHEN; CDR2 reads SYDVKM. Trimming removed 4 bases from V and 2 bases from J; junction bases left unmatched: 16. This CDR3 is CASSSPLDRERLGNQPQHF. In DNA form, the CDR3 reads TGTGCCAGCAGTTCCCCCCTGGACAGGGAACGTTTAGGCAATCAGCCCCAGCATTTT.